What follows is one T cell receptor beta chain and its context. Its antigen is still unknown. Compared with germline, one end of the junction differs, possibly owing to a read error. The CDR3 has 14 residues. The data originate from a study of regulatory T cells in long-lasting Graves disease. Across the study: Patients with new Graves' disease had used antithyroid drugs below 3 months. Study results and caveats: Patients with persistent disease showed a bias toward TRBV28, TRBJ1-2 and TRBJ2-5.

TCR beta libraries were built with iRepertoire HTBI primers and Arm-PCR of CDR3 regions. TCRdb reprocessed the multiplex PCR reads with MiXCR, giving one entry per CDR3 protein. The repertoire holds around 450,000 distinct CDR3 sequences, with 15% as singletons. The time point is: newly diagnosed GD, antithyroid drugs for less than 3 months. TCR sequences were obtained from RNA taken from PBMCs. Around 9.1 milliliters of peripheral blood were drawn into EDTA tubes. The same sample was also studied in work on T cells in Graves' hyperthyroidism and ophthalmopathy. That publication notes: Model predictions of ophthalmopathy came a median 6.5 months before onset.

This material consisted of peripheral blood mononuclear cells (PBMCs), taken at new diagnosis, from a patient treated with antithyroid drugs. This rearrangement joins TRBV12-3 or TRBV12-4 to TRBJ2-4; 14 bases fit TRBD2. The receptor comes from a woman between 40 and 55 years old with Graves disease. The CDR3 DNA reads TGTGCCAGCAGATTTGAAATGACTAGCGGGAGGGTAACCTTC. Its protein is CASRFEMTSGRVTF.